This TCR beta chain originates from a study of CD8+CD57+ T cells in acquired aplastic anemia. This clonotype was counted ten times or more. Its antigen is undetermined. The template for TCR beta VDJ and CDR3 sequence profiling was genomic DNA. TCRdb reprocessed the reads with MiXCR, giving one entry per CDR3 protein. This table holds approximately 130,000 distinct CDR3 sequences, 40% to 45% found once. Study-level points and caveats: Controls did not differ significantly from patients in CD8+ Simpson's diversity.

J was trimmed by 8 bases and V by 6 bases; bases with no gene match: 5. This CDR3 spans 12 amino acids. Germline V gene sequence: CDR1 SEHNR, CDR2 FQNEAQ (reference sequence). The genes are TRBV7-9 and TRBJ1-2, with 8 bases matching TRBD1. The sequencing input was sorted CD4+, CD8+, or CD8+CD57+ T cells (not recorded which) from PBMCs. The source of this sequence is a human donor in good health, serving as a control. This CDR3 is CASSWDRSGYTF. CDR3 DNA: TGTGCCAGCAGTTGGGACAGGAGCGGCTACACCTTC.